The subject of this entry is one TCR beta chain. Antigen specificity is unknown. Germline values: CDR1 WNHNN, CDR2 SYGVQD (reference sequence). The CDR3 consists of 18 residues. The J segment lost 0 bases and the V segment lost 11 bases, leaving 16 bases of the junction unmatched. This sample was included in a study of cytomegalovirus exposure and HLA in healthy donors. Study-level background: Around 89 million unique TCRs from HLA-typed donors made up an early data release.

60 Vbeta and 13 Jbeta primers were used in PCR. Assay: immunoSEQ multiplex PCR; the TCRdb copy retains only in-frame clones and omits some. The sample lists hundreds of thousands of clones, over 70% seen once, with roughly 0.75% in the top ten. Study outcomes and limitations: Later analysis found that TCR beta chains associated with HLA were more clonally expanded than other, equally common chains. Overall, some 160 TCR beta chains were annotated as cytomegalovirus-associated.

The chain carries TRBV10-1 and TRBJ2-2, with TRBD2 identical over 9 bases. The receptor was derived from a boy aged 2 to 10 in good health and CMV-seronegative. Specimen: PBMCs. The chain's CDR3 is CAGPRASGKGSNTGELFF. The CDR3 DNA is TGCGCCGGCCCTCGGGCTAGCGGGAAGGGCTCGAACACCGGGGAGCTGTTTTTT.